The sequence of this T cell receptor (beta chain) was determined in a study of T cells in Graves' hyperthyroidism and ophthalmopathy (dated by TCRdb to between 2018 and 2021). General notes on the study: Peripheral blood samples were taken at initial diagnosis, before any treatment was given. TCR Vbeta CDR3 sequencing of roughly 140 peripheral blood samples (around 45 ophthalmopathy, about 74 hyperthyroidism and some 17 progressor patients) is reported in the paper. A discovery cohort of about 100 patients, roughly 45 with Graves' ophthalmopathy and about 58 with stable Graves' hyperthyroidism, was used to find distinguishing TCR V-J signatures. Thyroid tissue and blood T-cell repertoires from roughly 6 Graves' hyperthyroidism patients were also compared in the study. Once sampling was done, hyperthyroidism patients were given methimazole at a starting dose of 30 mg daily, whereas ophthalmopathy patients were given high-dose intravenous methylprednisolone. The approximately 90 discovery patients were randomly split 7:3 into training and test sets. Prospective prediction of ophthalmopathy was tested in an independent validation cohort of under 20 hyperthyroidism patients and some 17 patients who later progressed to ophthalmopathy.

In the ophthalmopathy patients, disease was moderately to severely active, with a Clinical Activity Score of 3 or more, a NOSPECS grade of 4 or more, and a duration of less than 3 months. The study excluded patients with uncontrolled infections, other autoimmune diseases, pregnancy or lactation. Clinical symptoms, serum thyroxine and TRAb, thyroid ultrasound, and orbital computed tomography formed the basis for the diagnoses. Ficoll-Paque density gradient centrifugation was used to isolate PBMCs from approximately 10 ml of fresh peripheral blood. Total RNA was extracted using Trizol reagent, and RNA quality was assessed on an Agilent 2100 Bioanalyzer. Trimming takes 4 bases from V and 4 bases from J, and the germline ends sit 11 bases apart. Taken from the germline V gene (reference sequence), the CDR1 and CDR2 loops are DFQATT and SNEGSKA. There are 13 amino acids in the CDR3, from cysteine to phenylalanine inclusive. Just the 39-base CDR3 DNA is kept, in frame starting at base 1.

What the study reported, not specific to this receptor: Sample size was not statistically predetermined, and blinding of investigators to group allocation was not performed. Most expanded thyroid clonotypes (frequency above 0.001) were also found in blood, which suggests that blood repertoires may mirror thyroid immune responses. A model built on a 13 V-J signature distinguished ophthalmopathy from stable hyperthyroidism, reaching 85% to 90% sensitivity and around 81% specificity in cross-validation and 80%/75% in testing. In validation, the model predicted progression to ophthalmopathy with approximately 69% sensitivity and approximately 78% specificity, a median of about 6.7 months before onset.

TCR beta CDR3 regions were amplified from RNA transcripts. For the first round of RT-PCR on the TCR CDR3, the HTBI primer set was used together with the Qiagen OneStep RT-PCR kit. A second multiplex PCR round built the libraries, followed by size selection and purification. The libraries were sequenced on an Illumina HiSeq2000 using paired-end 100 bp reads. Regarding the original processing steps: SOAPnuke was used to process the raw data, with reads discarded if the reads contained adapters or uncalled bases, had a mean Phred below 15, or lacked an exact constant-primer or identifier match. High-quality paired reads were merged using COPE v1.2.5, and each unique nucleotide sequence was defined as a clonotype. Clonotypes were aligned to IMGT TRBV, TRBD and TRBJ reference segments using MiTCR v1.1. The analysis included only V-J combinations with a frequency above 0.0001, which together covered roughly 99% of the repertoires. A TCS score was defined as the ratio between F50 (clonal expansion) and ExV (chaos), using BLOSUM62-based TCRdist between CDR3 peptides within each V-J. Welch's t-statistics and random forest reduced around 550 V-J features to about 13, which were used in a naive Bayes classifier (R e1071). TCRdb itself trimmed the public reads at Q25 with fastp, ran MiXCR and retained productive beta chains. Rows merge per CDR3 protein into single entries with the most common DNA and genes. The V and J calls and clone size come from TCRdb's table, not from the authors' own analysis. This sample holds about 400,000 distinct CDR3 sequences; around 15% were observed only once. Around 28% of the sample is taken by the ten largest.

This clonotype was counted ten times or more. Its antigen specificity is not known. Per-base quality was not reported, and no clone a single base away is much larger than it. This sequence originates from a man aged 45-65 years with Graves' ophthalmopathy. Sequencing was performed on blood. The chain couples TRBV20-1 to TRBJ1-3; the D gene lacks a confident call. The CDR3 region: CSATPNQGNTIYF. The DNA sequence is as follows: TGCAGTGCTACCCCCAATCAGGGAAACACCATATATTTT.